These 30 T cell receptor beta chains share one sample of origin, sequenced in a study of blood T cells in healthy people across ages. The second PCR ran about 6 to 12 cycles with a sample-barcoded 5' primer and J-beta primers. TCRdb itself ran the 5' RACE reads through MiXCR, one entry per CDR3 protein. The sample lists roughly 1.4 million distinct CDR3 sequences, around 55% occurring once. Sequencing was done on a sample of blood. The source of these receptors is a man younger than 35 in good health.

This clonotype was seen more than once but under ten times. The chain links TRBV28 to TRBJ1-5; D ambiguous. Germline assignment: CDR1 MDHEN and CDR2 SYDVKM. This CDR3 comprises 15 residues. V was shortened by 4 bases and J by 5 bases, with 15 bases between the two germline ends. The CDR3 DNA sequence: TGTGCCAGCAGTTCCCCGGAGGGATGGGATCAGCCCCAGCATTTT. Its protein product is CASSSPEGWDQPQHF.

The CDR3 is CASSHPQQAPALFF. The CDR3 DNA reads TGTGCCAGCAGCCACCCTCAACAGGCCCCGGCACTGTTTTTT. The chain links TRBV12-3 or TRBV12-4 to TRBJ1-4; TRBD1 is a possible D gene (5 bases). V lost 6 bases and J lost 13, with 21 bases in between. The CDR3 extends over 14 amino acids.

This clonotype appeared a single time. The chain links TRBV30 to TRBJ2-1; D call uncertain. This CDR3 is 14 amino acids long. The V gene's germline CDR1 is GTSNPN and CDR2 SVGIG (reference sequence). V shed 4 bases and J shed 0 bases, with 10 bases lying between them. CDR3 coding DNA: TGTGCCTGGACACCGGGCGGCTCCTACAATGAGCAGTTCTTC. Amino acid sequence: CAWTPGGSYNEQFF.

V and J are TRBV4-2 and TRBJ2-7; weak D call: TRBD1 (6 bases). V shed 5 bases and J shed 1 base, with 15 bases lying between them. This CDR3 comprises 15 residues. Germline CDR1 LGHNA, CDR2 YNFKEQ. The CDR3 loop is CASSSAGTRSYEQYF. The CDR3 bases are TGTGCCAGCAGCTCCGCCGGGACAAGATCCTACGAGCAGTACTTC.

In DNA, the CDR3 is TGCGCCAGCAGCTTCTATCCCCCGGGAGAAGGGAATGAGCAGTTCTTC. As protein: CASSFYPPGEGNEQFF. The gene calls are TRBV5-1 and TRBJ2-1; D possibly corresponds to TRBD2 (6 bases). Germline V CDR1 and CDR2: SGHRS, YFSETQ. V dropped 2 bases and J dropped 7 bases, with 19 bases sitting between them. CDR3 length equals 16 residues. The full variable domain, its missing parts supplied by reference TRBV5-1 and TRBJ2-1, is KAGVTQTPRYLIKTRGQQVTLSCSPISGHRSVSWYQQTPGQGLQFLFEYFSETQRNKGNFPGRFSGRQFSNSRSEMNVSTLELGDSALYLCASSFYPPGEGNEQFFGPGTRLTVL.

This clonotype turned up a few times. The V call is TRBV7-9, the J call TRBJ2-7, with TRBD1 identical over 7 bases. The J call may not be correct, given that the DNA end is closer to TRBJ2-5. CDR3 size: 15 residues. CDR1 is SEHNR, CDR2 FQNEAQ, per germline (reference sequence). The CDR3 protein is CASSLGYRGRETQYF. The CDR3 bases are TGTGCCAGCAGCTTAGGCTACAGGGGTCGAGAGACCCAGTACTTC.

V usage is TRBV5-1 and J usage is TRBJ2-1, with 8 bases identical to TRBD1. This CDR3 is built from 16 residues. Germline-derived CDR1 and CDR2 are SGHRS and YFSETQ. V was clipped by 2 bases and J by 7 bases; unmatched bases: 11. CDR3 sequence reads: CASSFPLGQVLNEQFF. Written as DNA, the CDR3 is TGCGCCAGCAGCTTCCCTTTGGGACAGGTGTTAAATGAGCAGTTCTTC.

CDR3 DNA sequence: TGTGCCAGCTCCTATAATGTGGACAATGAGCAGTTCTTC. It yields the protein CASSYNVDNEQFF. This sequence joins TRBV6-6 and TRBJ2-1, with D unclear. V shed 8 bases and J shed 5 bases, with 13 bases lying between them. This CDR3 has 13 residues. From germline, CDR1 is MNHNY and CDR2 SVGAGI (reference sequence).

The V call is TRBV3-1, the J call TRBJ2-4; possibly TRBD1 or TRBD2 for D (5 bases each). The J call could be wrong; TRBJ2-5 is a better fit for the DNA end. Per the germline V gene, CDR1 is LGHDT and CDR2 is YNNKEL (reference sequence). CDR3 size: 15 residues. The CDR3 sequence is CASSQDSGTGETQYF. DNA for the CDR3: TGTGCCAGCAGCCAAGATTCCGGGACGGGAGAGACCCAGTACTTC.

This clonotype was counted a few times. The chain uses TRBV7-9 and TRBJ2-1, with 14 positions matching TRBD2. Germline trimming cut 5 bases from V and 4 bases from J; bases unmatched to any gene: 4. This CDR3 is 16 amino acids long. Germline V gene sequence: CDR1 SEHNR, CDR2 FQNEAQ (reference sequence). This CDR3 is CASSAGLAGEYNEQFF. The CDR3 nucleotides read TGTGCCAGCAGCGCGGGACTAGCGGGAGAATACAATGAGCAGTTCTTC.

The genes are TRBV4-2 and TRBJ1-5, with D maybe TRBD1 (5 bases). The CDR3 sequence is 17 residues long. Trimming removed 0 bases from V and 5 bases from J, with 17 bases in between. Per germline, CDR1 LGHNA and CDR2 YNFKEQ. The CDR3 loop reads CASSQEATGRQYQPQHF. CDR3 in DNA: TGTGCCAGCAGCCAAGAAGCCACAGGCAGACAGTATCAGCCCCAGCATTTT.

This chain links TRBV7-2 with TRBJ2-3; D possibly corresponds to TRBD1 (5 bases). The germline V gene encodes CDR1 SGHTA and CDR2 FQGNSA. CDR3 length equals 15 residues. V lost 4 bases to trimming and J lost 2 bases, with 13 bases between them. The CDR3 nucleotides are TGTGCCAGCAGCTCCGACGGACACCTCACAGATACGCAGTATTTT. Translated, it gives CASSSDGHLTDTQYF.

This rearrangement joins TRBV7-9 to TRBJ2-1; no clear D. The V end lost 3 bases, the J end lost 8 bases, and 11 bases lay between the germline ends. This CDR3 is built from 13 residues. CDR1 and CDR2 from the germline V gene are SEHNR and FQNEAQ (reference sequence). The CDR3 sequence: CASSFPLIDEQFF. CDR3 in DNA: TGTGCCAGCAGCTTCCCTCTTATAGATGAGCAGTTCTTC.

V and J are TRBV2 and TRBJ2-1, with D unresolved. The CDR3 consists of 14 residues. CDR1 is SNHLY and CDR2 is FYNNEI in the germline V gene. V was cut by 6 bases and J by 9 bases, with 18 bases left in between. The CDR3 here is CASSAVGPTGEQFF. The CDR3 nucleotides read TGTGCCAGCAGCGCAGTCGGGCCGACGGGTGAGCAGTTCTTC.

This rearrangement joins TRBV4-2 to TRBJ1-1; D gene unclear. This CDR3 is 12 amino acids long. V gave up 1 base and J gave up 7 bases, with 7 bases separating them. Germline loops: CDR1 LGHNA, CDR2 YNFKEQ. The CDR3 region has the DNA TGTGCCAGCAGCCAAGGGGTGAATGAAGCTTTCTTT. Protein sequence: CASSQGVNEAFF.

About this clonotype itself: This may be a read error, as it is one base from a much larger clone. The chain employs TRBV4-2 and TRBJ2-1; TRBD1 might be the D (5 bases). The CDR3 loop spans 13 amino acids. Per the germline V gene, CDR1 is LGHNA and CDR2 is YNFKEQ. V lost 4 bases and J lost 5, with 9 bases in between. The CDR3 sequence: CASSRGRNNEQFF. DNA for the CDR3: TGTGCCAGCAGCCGGGGCCGAAACAATGAGCAGTTCTTC.

In DNA form, the CDR3 reads TGTGCCAGCACCCTCCACGTGGTCCAGCTCGGATACAATGAGCAGTTCTTC. Its translation: CASTLHVVQLGYNEQFF. The chain combines TRBV6-2 or TRBV6-3 with TRBJ2-1, with no clear D. Between the trimmed V and J ends, which lost 7 bases and 4 bases, there was a span of 23 bases. The CDR3 is made up of 17 amino acids. Germline values: CDR1 MNHEY, CDR2 SVGEGT.

The chain employs TRBV7-2 and TRBJ1-1, with D possibly being TRBD1 (5 bases). Per germline, CDR1 SGHTA and CDR2 FQGNSA. CDR3 size: 16 residues. V gave up 5 bases and J gave up 4 bases, with 20 bases separating them. CDR3 nucleotide sequence: TGTGCCAGCAGCAACGGGATAGGGGTCGGGAGCACTGAAGCTTTCTTT. This gives the protein CASSNGIGVGSTEAFF.

This sequence joins TRBV2 and TRBJ2-1, with 8 bases that match TRBD2. The V segment lost 6 bases and the J segment 5 bases; nucleotides outside the gene matches: 12. The CDR3 length is 16 residues. The germline V gene has CDR1 SNHLY and CDR2 FYNNEI. As DNA, the CDR3 is TGTGCCAGCAGAAGAAGGACTAGCCTAAGGAACAATGAGCAGTTCTTC. It yields the protein CASRRRTSLRNNEQFF.

The chain links TRBV28 to TRBJ2-4; D could derive from TRBD1 or TRBD2 (5 bases each). Germline values: CDR1 MDHEN, CDR2 SYDVKM. The CDR3 contains 12 residues. Trimming took off 5 bases at V and 13 bases at J, with 15 bases between the two ends. The CDR3, as DNA: TGTGCCAGCAGTGAGGTGGGCAGGGAGCAGTACTTC. Translating it yields CASSEVGREQYF.

The chain uses TRBV2 and TRBJ2-5, with a possible D match to TRBD1 (5 bases). TRBJ2-7 matches the DNA end more closely, so the J call is doubtful. Germline values: CDR1 SNHLY, CDR2 FYNNEI. The CDR3 totals 13 residues. In DNA form, the CDR3 reads TGTGCCAGCAGTGTGTTGGACAACTACGAGCAGTACTTC. Its protein is CASSVLDNYEQYF.

The chain uses TRBV20-1 and TRBJ2-7, with 7 bases matching TRBD2. V was pared by 3 bases and J by 3 bases, with 8 bases of the junction left unmatched. Germline CDR1 is DFQATT and CDR2 is SNEGSKA (reference sequence). The CDR3 loop spans 14 amino acids. CDR3 in DNA: TGCAGTGCTAGCACCCTAGCGGCGTACTACGAGCAGTACTTC. Its protein is CSASTLAAYYEQYF.

This clonotype has only a few counts. J is TRBJ2-2 and V is TRBV29-1, with D tentatively TRBD1 or TRBD2 (6 bases each). V gave up 7 bases and J gave up 0 bases, with 9 bases separating them. The CDR3 spans 13 residues. Germline V lookup: CDR1 SQVTM, CDR2 ANQGSEA. The CDR3 is CSGRGTNTGELFF. DNA of the CDR3: TGCAGCGGGAGGGGGACGAACACCGGGGAGCTGTTTTTT.

This clonotype appeared a few times. The chain employs TRBV19 and TRBJ2-7, with D possibly matching TRBD2 (5 bases). The germline V gene has CDR1 LNHDA and CDR2 SQIVND (reference sequence). Trimming left V 3 bases short and J 7 bases short, with 7 bases between. The length of the CDR3 is 11 residues. The CDR3 DNA reads TGTGCCAGTAGTATTTCGGGAGAGCAGTACTTC. It codes for CASSISGEQYF. Combining the CDR3 with reference TRBV19 and TRBJ2-7 gives the whole variable domain DGGITQSPKYLFRKEGQNVTLSCEQNLNHDAMYWYRQDPGQGLRLIYYSQIVNDFQKGDIAEGYSVSREKKESFPLTVTSAQKNPTAFYLCASSISGEQYFGPGTRLTVT.

The rearrangement links TRBV12-3 or TRBV12-4 to TRBJ2-1, with 11 bases fitting TRBD2. This CDR3 comprises 15 residues. V shed 5 bases and J 6 bases; nucleotides not matched to a gene: 6. The CDR3 DNA reads TGTGCCAGCAGTCTCCTAGCGGGAGGTGCCAATGAGCAGTTCTTC. Its protein is CASSLLAGGANEQFF.

The rearrangement links TRBV4-2 to TRBJ1-1, with TRBD1 matching over 10 bases. J gave up 4 bases and V 4 bases, and 6 bases lay outside the gene matches. This CDR3 is built from 15 residues. Germline CDR1 and CDR2: LGHNA and YNFKEQ. The CDR3 bases are TGTGCCAGCAGCCCCCGGACAGGGGGTAGCACTGAAGCTTTCTTT. This encodes CASSPRTGGSTEAFF.

The V and J genes are TRBV20-1 and TRBJ1-2; D is possibly TRBD1 (6 bases). The CDR3 length is 14 residues. With 0 bases removed from V and 2 bases from J, the gap between germline ends came to 10 bases. Germline CDR1 reads DFQATT; CDR2 reads SNEGSKA (reference sequence). The CDR3 sequence: CSARDGQGNYGYTF. The DNA of the CDR3 is TGCAGTGCTAGAGATGGTCAGGGGAACTATGGCTACACCTTC.

The V call is TRBV20-1, the J call TRBJ2-4, with D hard to call. The CDR3 contains 15 residues. The germline V gene has CDR1 DFQATT and CDR2 SNEGSKA (reference sequence). V shed 3 bases and J shed 2 bases, with 14 bases lying between them. The CDR3 here is CSASQLTFPKNIQYF. The CDR3 coding sequence is TGCAGTGCTAGTCAGCTGACTTTCCCCAAAAACATTCAGTACTTC.

This chain uses TRBV4-1 with TRBJ1-2, with a weak D call TRBD1 (5 bases). CDR3 length equals 14 residues. Germline CDR1 and CDR2: MGHRA and YSYEKL. Trimming stripped 1 base from V and 8 bases from J, with 14 bases between. CDR3 in amino acids: CASSQVSGPEGYTF. The CDR3 bases are TGCGCCAGCAGCCAAGTCTCGGGGCCCGAGGGCTACACCTTC.

This chain connects TRBV6-6 to TRBJ2-1; possible D gene TRBD2, 5 bases. Near its end, the DNA agrees better with TRBJ2-7, so the J call may be wrong. Germline V gene data show CDR1 as MNHNY and CDR2 as SVGAGI (reference sequence). This CDR3 is 17 amino acids long. The CDR3 DNA follows: TGTGCCAGCAGTTACGGAATAGCGTTGAGCTCCTACAATGAGCAGTACTTC. Its translation is CASSYGIALSSYNEQYF.